This T cell receptor (beta chain) is drawn from a study of blood T cell repertoires in COVID-19 (dated by TCRdb to between 2020 and 2021). With regard to the full study: Samples from collaborators originated in the United States, Italy and Spain and spanned both the acute and convalescent phases of COVID-19. The prospective study material was composed of cDNA or gDNA derived from T cells, B-cell-depleted T cells, or PBMCs. The dataset comprised deeply sampled blood TCRbeta repertoires from subjects exposed to, actively infected with, or recovered from COVID-19. A freely available public database, intended as a resource for researchers studying the immune response to SARS-CoV-2, is where the repertoires were released. The samples were drawn from two sources: the first 160 participants of the ongoing ImmuneRACE study, and fewer than 1,500 subjects contributed by 6 global collaborators. Sample metadata almost always included a de-identified subject ID, COVID-19 status, age in years and sex. Where HLA class I and class II types were available, the types were taken from metadata supplied by the sample provider, not from assay-based typing.

The investigation overall reported the following: Clinical and demographic metadata were provided uncurated, with the amount varying by source and participant.

Another Seattle source contributed samples from volunteer blood donors who had recovered from COVID-19. Collaborating institutions collected whole blood in K2EDTA tubes following their own protocols. For TCRbeta analysis, collaborators shipped samples in one of three forms: frozen whole blood, isolated PBMCs, or DNA extracted from either of those sample types. The immunoSEQ Assay, a bias-controlled multiplex PCR, was used to amplify TCRbeta CDR3 regions from genomic DNA. The authors processed their data as follows. Within the assay, amplification of reference gene primers was used to estimate how many nucleated cells each sample contained. Sequence reads were collapsed and filtered to measure the absolute abundance of every unique TCRbeta CDR3 rearrangement. Productive Simpson clonality was computed per sample as the square root of Simpson's diversity index over productive rearrangements. TCRdb carries this immuneACCESS record with in-frame sequences only. Its versions omit some clonotypes, under half of them owing to an unresolved V gene in the studies checked, with the rest unexplained. V and J calls and clone size are given by that table; D and trimming were obtained from the DNA. Recorded for this sample are approximately 210,000 clones; approximately 91% of them occurred a single time. Clones ranked in the top ten supply roughly 6.2% of the sample.

The germline V gene (reference sequence) provides CDR1 LGHDT and CDR2 YNNKEL. The CDR3 runs 15 amino acids, cysteine and phenylalanine included. Of the read, only the CDR3 DNA is kept; its 45 bases are in frame from base 1. V was cut back by 3 bases and J by 7 bases, leaving a gap of 16 bases between them. A remark on this clone: This receptor's antigen is unknown. The sample holds no much larger clone one base away, and base qualities are not on file.

This sequence originates from a woman between 35 and 50 years old who had recovered from COVID-19. This sequence uses TRBV3-1 (or the pseudogene TRBV3-2) and TRBJ2-1, and perhaps TRBD1 as D gene, on 6 matching bases. Sequencing input: peripheral blood. The CDR3 region: CASSQSGRRGNEQFF. The DNA reads TGTGCCAGCAGCCAGTCGGGCCGAAGGGGGAATGAGCAGTTCTTC.